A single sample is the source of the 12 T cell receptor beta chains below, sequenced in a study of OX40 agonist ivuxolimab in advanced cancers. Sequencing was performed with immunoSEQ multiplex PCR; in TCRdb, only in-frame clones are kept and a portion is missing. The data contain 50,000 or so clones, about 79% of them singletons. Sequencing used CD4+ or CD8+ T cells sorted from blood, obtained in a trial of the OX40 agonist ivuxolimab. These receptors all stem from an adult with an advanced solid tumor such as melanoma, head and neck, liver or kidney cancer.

CDR3: CASSRAGAFTDTQYF. CDR3 nucleotide sequence: TGCGCCAGCAGCCGCGCGGGGGCCTTCACAGATACGCAGTATTTT. This chain connects TRBV5-1 to TRBJ2-3, with D possibly TRBD2 on 7 matching bases. There are 15 residues in the CDR3. The germline V gene encodes CDR1 SGHRS and CDR2 YFSETQ. Trimming shortened V by 4 bases and J by 2 bases, and 14 bases separated the two germline ends.

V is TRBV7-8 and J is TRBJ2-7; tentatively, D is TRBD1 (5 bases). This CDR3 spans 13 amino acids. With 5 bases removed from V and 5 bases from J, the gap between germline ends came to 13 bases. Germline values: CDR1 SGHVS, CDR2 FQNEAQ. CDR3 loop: CASSQSSGHEQYF. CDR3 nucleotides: TGTGCCAGCAGCCAGTCCTCAGGGCACGAGCAGTACTTC. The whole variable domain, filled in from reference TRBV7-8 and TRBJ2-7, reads GAGVSQSPRYKVAKRGQDVALRCDPISGHVSLFWYQQALGQGPEFLTYFQNEAQLDKSGLPSDRFFAERPEGSVSTLKIQRTQQEDSAVYLCASSQSSGHEQYFGPGTRLTVT.

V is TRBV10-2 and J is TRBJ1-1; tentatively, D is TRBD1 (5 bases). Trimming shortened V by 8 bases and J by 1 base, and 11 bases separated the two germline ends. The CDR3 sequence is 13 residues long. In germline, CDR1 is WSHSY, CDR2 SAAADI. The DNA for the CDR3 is TGCGCCAGCGGTTCAGGGAGGAACACTGAAGCTTTCTTT. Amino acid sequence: CASGSGRNTEAFF.

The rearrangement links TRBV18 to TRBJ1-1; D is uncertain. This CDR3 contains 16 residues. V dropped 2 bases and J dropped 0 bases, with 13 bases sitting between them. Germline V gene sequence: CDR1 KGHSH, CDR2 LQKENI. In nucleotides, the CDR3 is TGTGCCAGCTCACCAAGGGTGCCCCTTGTGAACACTGAAGCTTTCTTT. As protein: CASSPRVPLVNTEAFF.

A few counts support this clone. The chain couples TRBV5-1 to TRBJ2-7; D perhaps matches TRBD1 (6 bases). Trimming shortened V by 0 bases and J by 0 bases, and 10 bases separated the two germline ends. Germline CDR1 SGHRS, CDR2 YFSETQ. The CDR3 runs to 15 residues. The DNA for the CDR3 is TGCGCCAGCAGCTTGGACCCAGGGGTCTCCTACGAGCAGTACTTC. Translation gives CASSLDPGVSYEQYF. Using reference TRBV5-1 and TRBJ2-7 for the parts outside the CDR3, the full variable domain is KAGVTQTPRYLIKTRGQQVTLSCSPISGHRSVSWYQQTPGQGLQFLFEYFSETQRNKGNFPGRFSGRQFSNSRSEMNVSTLELGDSALYLCASSLDPGVSYEQYFGPGTRLTVT.

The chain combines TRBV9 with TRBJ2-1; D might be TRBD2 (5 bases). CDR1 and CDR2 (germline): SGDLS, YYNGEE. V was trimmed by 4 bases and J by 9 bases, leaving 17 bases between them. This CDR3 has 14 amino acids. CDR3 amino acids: CASSSGRLGSEQFF. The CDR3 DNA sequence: TGTGCCAGCAGCTCCGGACGTTTGGGGAGTGAGCAGTTCTTC.

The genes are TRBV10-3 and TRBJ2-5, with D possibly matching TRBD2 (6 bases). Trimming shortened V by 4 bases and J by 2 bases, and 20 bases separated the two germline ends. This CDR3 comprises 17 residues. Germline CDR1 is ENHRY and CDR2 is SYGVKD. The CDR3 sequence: CAISGPPGDEDQETQYF. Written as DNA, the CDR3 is TGTGCCATCAGTGGACCCCCGGGGGATGAAGATCAAGAGACCCAGTACTTC.

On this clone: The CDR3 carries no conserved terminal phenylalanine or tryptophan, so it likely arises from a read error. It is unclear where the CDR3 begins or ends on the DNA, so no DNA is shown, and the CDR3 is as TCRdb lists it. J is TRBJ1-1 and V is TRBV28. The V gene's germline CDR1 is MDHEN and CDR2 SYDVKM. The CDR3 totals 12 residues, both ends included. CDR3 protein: CASSLPPGLWQV.

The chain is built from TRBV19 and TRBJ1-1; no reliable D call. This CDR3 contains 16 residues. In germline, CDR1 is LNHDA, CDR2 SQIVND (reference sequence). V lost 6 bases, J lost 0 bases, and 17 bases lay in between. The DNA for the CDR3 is TGTGCCAGTAGACCAAACAGCCTCACGATGAACACTGAAGCTTTCTTT. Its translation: CASRPNSLTMNTEAFF. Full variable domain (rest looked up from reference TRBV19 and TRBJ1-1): DGGITQSPKYLFRKEGQNVTLSCEQNLNHDAMYWYRQDPGQGLRLIYYSQIVNDFQKGDIAEGYSVSREKKESFPLTVTSAQKNPTAFYLCASRPNSLTMNTEAFFGQGTRLTVV.

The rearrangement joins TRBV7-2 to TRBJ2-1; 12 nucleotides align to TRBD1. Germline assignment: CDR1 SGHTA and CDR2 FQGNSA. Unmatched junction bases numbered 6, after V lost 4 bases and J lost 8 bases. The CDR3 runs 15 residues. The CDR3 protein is CASSWPGTGGHEQFF. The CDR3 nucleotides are TGTGCCAGCAGCTGGCCCGGGACAGGGGGCCATGAGCAGTTCTTC.

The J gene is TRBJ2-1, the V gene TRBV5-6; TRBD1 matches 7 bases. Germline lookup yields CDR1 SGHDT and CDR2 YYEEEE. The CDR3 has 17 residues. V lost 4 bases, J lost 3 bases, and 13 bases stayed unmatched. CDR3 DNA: TGTGCCAGCAGCCCTACCTCGGACAGGCCTCGCTACAATGAGCAGTTCTTC. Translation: CASSPTSDRPRYNEQFF.

The CDR3 bases are TGCGCCAGCACTAAACGGACAGGGGGATTGGGTGGCCAAGAGACCCAGTACTTC. Its protein product is CASTKRTGGLGGQETQYF. This chain joins TRBV5-1 and TRBJ2-5; TRBD1 matches 10 bases. This CDR3 region has 18 residues. V was pared by 6 bases and J by 1 base, with 15 bases of the junction left unmatched. Germline V gene lookup returns CDR1 SGHRS and CDR2 YFSETQ.